This T cell receptor beta chain was captured by sequencing in a study of Ad26.COV2.S vaccination and SARS-CoV-2 variants. Study background: The Ad26.COV2.S arm of the COV1001 trial was where the donor was placed. Study observations and caveats: In TCR breadth and depth analyses, total T cell responses may have been underestimated. Substantial breadth was reportedly displayed by spike-specific CD8+ and CD4+ T cell responses after vaccination.

Points on this clone: Its antigen is not known.

Method: immunoSEQ multiplex PCR; TCRdb's copy keeps in-frame clones and lacks some. The sample includes roughly 330,000 clones, roughly 90% seen only once; the top ten take approximately 5.8%. The treatment denotes: some 20 received Ad26.COV2.S at low or high dose, single or two shots; five or six received placebo; per-sample allocation not given. The study sampled participants on day 63 after the first vaccine or placebo injection. This person who donated was an adult of 18-55 years in Boston. The CDR3 runs 15 residues. Per germline, CDR1 SGHTA and CDR2 FQGNSA. V dropped 6 bases and J dropped 4; count of bases not matched to a gene: 9.

The sequenced sample was peripheral blood, obtained in a trial of Ad26.COV2.S vaccine versus placebo. The chain recombines TRBV7-2 with TRBJ2-5; 9 nucleotides line up with TRBD1. The source is a person between 18 and 65 years old who received the Ad26.COV2.S COVID-19 vaccine or a placebo. Here the CDR3 DNA reads TGTGCCAGCAGTGAAGGACAGGGGAAGGGAGAGACCCAGTACTTC. Its protein is CASSEGQGKGETQYF.